The rows below give T cell receptor beta chains drawn from one sample of a study of glioma-infiltrating T cells. TCRdb reprocessed the multiplex PCR reads with MiXCR, giving one entry per CDR3 protein. The data hold some 160,000 distinct CDR3 sequences, with around 45% observed a single time. Sequencing was performed on glioma tissue, nonneoplastic brain tissue, or PBMCs (not recorded which). The receptors were gathered from a human donor with low-grade glioma or glioblastoma, undergoing nonglioma brain surgery, or in good health (not recorded which). Both conserved end residues are part of each CDR3. The D gene is left open where the match is weak. A row's size may be missing; if present it is once, few, many or a size class.

CDR3,DNA,V,size,J,D
CASILTTGKNTEAFF,TGTGCCAGCATCCTCACGACAGGAAAGAACACTGAAGCTTTCTTT,TRBV9,.,TRBJ1-1,.
CASTIAPSTGTQYF,TGTGCCAGCACCATAGCTCCGAGCACAGGTACGCAGTATTTT,TRBV5-4,.,TRBJ2-3,.
CASLAVNSPLHF,TGTGCCAGCTTAGCGGTTAATTCACCCCTCCACTTT,TRBV7-2,.,TRBJ1-6,.
CASSSDPYTGELFF,TGTGCCAGCAGCTCAGATCCGTACACCGGGGAGCTGTTTTTT,TRBV11-2,.,TRBJ2-2,.
CSAAPSGTDTQYF,TGCAGTGCTGCACCTAGCGGGACAGATACGCAGTATTTT,TRBV20-1,many,TRBJ2-3,TRBD2
CATSDLFTDTQYF,TGTGCCACCAGTGATTTATTCACAGATACGCAGTATTTT,TRBV24-1,few,TRBJ2-3,.
CSARLAGYEQYF,TGCAGTGCTAGGCTAGCGGGATACGAGCAGTACTTC,TRBV20-1,many,TRBJ2-7,TRBD2
CASSLAAADRTDTQYF,TGCGCCAGCAGCTTAGCCGCGGCGGATAGGACAGATACGCAGTATTTT,TRBV5-1,.,TRBJ2-3,.
CASSNPGTSGRVLDEQFF,TGTGCCAGCAGTAACCCCGGGACTAGCGGGAGGGTTTTGGATGAGCAGTTCTTC,TRBV2,.,TRBJ2-1,TRBD2
CASSPPVGAGEQYF,TGTGCCAGCTCACCTCCAGTAGGGGCGGGCGAGCAGTACTTC,TRBV18,few,TRBJ2-7,.
CASRLGGSEWDEQFF,TGTGCCAGCAGACTGGGGGGGAGTGAATGGGATGAACAGTTCTTC,TRBV2,.,TRBJ2-1,TRBD2
CASSPGKISNQPQHF,TGTGCCAGCAGTCCGGGAAAGATCAGCAATCAGCCCCAGCATTTT,TRBV12-3/TRBV12-4,.,TRBJ1-5,.
CASSFFPLDSYGYTF,TGTGCCAGCAGTTTCTTCCCACTCGACTCTTATGGCTACACCTTC,TRBV27,many,TRBJ1-2,.
CASTPGGPTYNEQFF,TGTGCCTCAACCCCGGGAGGGCCGACCTACAATGAGCAGTTCTTC,TRBV12-3/TRBV12-4,few,TRBJ2-1,TRBD2
CASILLPGKTQHF,TGTGCCAGCATCCTCCTACCCGGGAAGACCCAGCATTTT,TRBV2,.,TRBJ1-5,.
CASEPSGNTGETQYF,TGTGCCAGCGAACCAAGCGGAAACACGGGGGAGACCCAGTACTTC,TRBV18,.,TRBJ2-5,.
CASSQGWGVTEAFF,TGTGCCAGCAGCCAAGGATGGGGGGTCACTGAAGCTTTCTTT,TRBV3-1,many,TRBJ1-1,.